The text below deals with one T cell receptor beta chain. Its antigen is unidentified. This entry belongs to a study of regulatory T cells in long-lasting Graves disease. As for the study in general: In persistent Graves' disease, antithyroid drugs had been taken for over 5 years and TSH receptor antibodies stayed positive.

Described time point: persistent/refractory GD, antithyroid drugs over 5 years with positive TRAb. With RNA extracted from PBMCs as input, the TCR library was made. Notes on the study in general: New patients shared around 1,000 public clonotypes, and persistent patients shared more, with about 2,700. Persistent Graves' cases showed lower TCR diversity than newly diagnosed cases.

In building TCR beta libraries, iRepertoire HTBI primers were used together with Arm-PCR of CDR3 regions. TCRdb re-derived calls from the multiplex PCR reads in MiXCR, one entry per CDR3 protein. Here the sample spans around 500,000 distinct CDR3 sequences, less than 25% being singletons. The sequence came from a female donor with Graves disease. The sequencing here drew on peripheral blood mononuclear cells (PBMCs), taken when the disease was refractory, from a patient treated with antithyroid drugs.

The CDR3 nucleotides are TGTGCCAGCAGCTCCGGAGTGACAGGGTGGAACACTGAAGCTTTCTTT. It specifies CASSSGVTGWNTEAFF. The chain joins TRBV5-8 to TRBJ1-1; the match to TRBD1 covers 7 bases. Per the germline V gene, CDR1 is SGHTS and CDR2 is YDEGEE. J lost 1 base, V lost 3 bases, and 9 bases had no gene match. CDR3 length: 16 residues.